One sample yielded the 28 T cell receptor beta chains listed below, sequenced in a study of technical replicates of blood from several donors. Only in-frame clones appear in the TCRdb table, and some are missing; sequencing was by immunoSEQ multiplex PCR. The sample yields 67,000 or so clones, 95% to 96% seen once. Sample: T cells isolated from PBMCs. The receptors come from a human donor in good health.

V is TRBV7-6 and J is TRBJ2-7; D is ambiguous. The CDR3 spans 12 residues. Germline CDR1 is SGHVS and CDR2 is FNYEAQ. The V end was cut by 1 base, the J end by 6 bases, with 7 bases between. CDR3 region: CASSLVVSEQYF. The CDR3 nucleotides are TGTGCCAGCAGCTTAGTAGTAAGCGAGCAGTACTTC.

The chain is built from TRBV15 and TRBJ1-5; D is possibly TRBD1 (5 bases). CDR1 is LNHNV and CDR2 is YYDKDF in the germline V gene (reference sequence). This CDR3 is 16 amino acids long. Trimming cost V 4 bases and J 0 bases, with 13 bases left between them. The chain's CDR3 is CATSTRQPYSNQPQHF. CDR3 coding DNA: TGTGCCACCAGCACCCGACAGCCATATAGCAATCAGCCCCAGCATTTT. The full variable domain, its missing parts supplied by reference TRBV15 and TRBJ1-5, is DAMVIQNPRYQVTQFGKPVTLSCSQTLNHNVMYWYQQKSSQAPKLLFHYYDKDFNNEADTPDNFQSRRPNTSFCFLDIRSPGLGDTAMYLCATSTRQPYSNQPQHFGDGTRLSIL.

The CDR3 DNA is TGCAGCGTTGCGACAGGGGGCTATGGCTACACCTTC. Its protein product is CSVATGGYGYTF. The chain has TRBV29-1 and TRBJ1-2, with 9 bases lining up with TRBD1. The germline CDR1 and CDR2 sequences are SQVTM and ANQGSEA. This CDR3 region has 12 residues. The V gene end was trimmed by 4 bases and the J gene end by 4 bases; junction bases not matched to a gene: 1. The variable domain in full, completed from reference TRBV29-1 and TRBJ1-2, reads SAVISQKPSRDICQRGTSLTIQCQVDSQVTMMFWYRQQPGQSLTLIATANQGSEATYESGFVIDKFPISRPNLTFSTLTVSNMSPEDSSIYLCSVATGGYGYTFGSGTRLTVV.

The chain joins TRBV2 to TRBJ2-7; 10 nucleotides match TRBD2. This CDR3 has 18 residues. Germline V CDR1 and CDR2: SNHLY, FYNNEI. V gave up 7 bases and J gave up 0 bases; unmatched junction bases: 15. CDR3 loop: CASILTWTSGIYSYEQYF. The CDR3 bases are TGTGCCAGCATTTTGACCTGGACTAGCGGAATATACTCCTACGAGCAGTACTTC.

The V gene is TRBV19, the J gene TRBJ2-7; 9 bases map to TRBD1. This CDR3 spans 14 amino acids. CDR1 and CDR2 (germline): LNHDA, SQIVND (reference sequence). Trimming removed 6 bases from V and 5 bases from J; junction bases left unmatched: 8. CDR3 DNA: TGTGCCAGTAGCAAAACTGGACAGGGGCACGAGCAGTACTTC. This gives the protein CASSKTGQGHEQYF. The whole variable domain, remainder taken from reference TRBV19 and TRBJ2-7, is DGGITQSPKYLFRKEGQNVTLSCEQNLNHDAMYWYRQDPGQGLRLIYYSQIVNDFQKGDIAEGYSVSREKKESFPLTVTSAQKNPTAFYLCASSKTGQGHEQYFGPGTRLTVT.

The chain is built from TRBV4-2 and TRBJ1-1; 9 positions match TRBD1. CDR1 is LGHNA, CDR2 YNFKEQ, per germline. V dropped 1 base and J dropped 5; count of bases not matched to a gene: 8. The CDR3 totals 16 residues. CDR3 bases: TGTGCCAGCAGCCAAGTCTCCGGGACAGGGAGGACTGAAGCTTTCTTT. Translating it yields CASSQVSGTGRTEAFF.

The chain joins TRBV10-1 to TRBJ2-5; 7 nucleotides align to TRBD2. V lost 3 bases and J lost 1; bases outside the gene matches: 8. Germline-derived CDR1 and CDR2 are WNHNN and SYGVQD (reference sequence). The CDR3 consists of 16 residues. This chain's CDR3 is CASSELAGALQETQYF. As DNA, the CDR3 is TGCGCCAGCAGTGAACTCGCGGGAGCCCTCCAAGAGACCCAGTACTTC.

This clone was observed once. CDR3 sequence (DNA): TGTGCCTGGAGTCACAGCGGGGGGTACAATGAGCAGTTCTTC. Protein: CAWSHSGGYNEQFF. The chain recombines TRBV30 with TRBJ2-1; 9 nucleotides match TRBD2. The CDR3 extends over 14 amino acids. Germline V gene data show CDR1 as GTSNPN and CDR2 as SVGIG (reference sequence). The V segment lost 2 bases and the J segment 4 bases; nucleotides outside the gene matches: 3.

This chain uses TRBV10-3 with TRBJ2-1; 14 bases are shared with TRBD2. The CDR3 consists of 19 residues. Germline V gene data show CDR1 as ENHRY and CDR2 as SYGVKD. The V and J ends lost 4 bases and 0 bases, in that order; junction bases with no gene match: 8. The DNA of the CDR3 is TGTGCCATCAGTGTCCCGGGACTAGCGGGGGCCCCCTCCTACAATGAGCAGTTCTTC. Translating gives CAISVPGLAGAPSYNEQFF.

The genes are TRBV25-1 and TRBJ1-1; no reliable D call. The CDR3 spans 12 residues. Germline loops: CDR1 MGHDK, CDR2 SYGVNS. V lost 4 bases to trimming and J lost 6 bases, with 9 bases between them. The CDR3 here is CASSGFGAEAFF. DNA for the CDR3: TGTGCCAGCAGTGGGTTTGGAGCTGAAGCTTTCTTT.

V is TRBV4-1 and J is TRBJ1-2; 7 nucleotides match TRBD1. This CDR3 spans 16 amino acids. Germline loops: CDR1 MGHRA, CDR2 YSYEKL. Trimming cost V 4 bases and J 4 bases; bases outside gene matches: 12. The CDR3 region is CASSRPRGDATYGYTF. CDR3 bases: TGCGCCAGCAGCCGGCCCAGGGGGGACGCTACCTATGGCTACACCTTC.

The chain is built from TRBV9 and TRBJ1-2; no firm D call. This CDR3 comprises 12 residues. Germline V CDR1 and CDR2: SGDLS, YYNGEE. V was pared by 4 bases and J by 13 bases, with 17 bases between. The CDR3 DNA is TGTGCCAGCAGCTTAAGCCCCTCCGTGGTCACCTTC. Translation: CASSLSPSVVTF.

The chain is built from TRBV10-3 and TRBJ2-7, with 7 bases matching TRBD1. Germline V gene lookup returns CDR1 ENHRY and CDR2 SYGVKD. Trimming took 4 bases from V and 3 from J; bases not matched to a gene: 3. The CDR3 contains 13 residues. This chain's CDR3 is CAISGDSHYEQYF. The CDR3 DNA follows: TGTGCCATCAGTGGGGACAGTCACTACGAGCAGTACTTC.

The rearrangement joins TRBV7-7 to TRBJ2-5; 14 bases match TRBD2. CDR3 length: 17 residues. The germline V gene has CDR1 SSHAT and CDR2 FNYEAQ (reference sequence). J was trimmed by 4 bases and V by 5 bases; bases with no gene match: 9. CDR3 residues: CASSLGLAGGFRETQYF. DNA for the CDR3: TGTGCCAGCAGCCTCGGACTAGCGGGAGGTTTTCGAGAGACCCAGTACTTC.

This sequence joins TRBV4-1 and TRBJ2-5; 9 bases are a match to TRBD1. CDR1 and CDR2 (germline): MGHRA, YSYEKL. The CDR3 covers 16 residues. With V trimmed by 5 bases and J by 4 bases, 11 bases remained unmatched. The CDR3: CASSALDRGDLETQYF. CDR3 DNA: TGCGCCAGCAGCGCATTAGACAGGGGGGATCTAGAGACCCAGTACTTC.

A single count supports this clone. The chain links TRBV6-1 to TRBJ2-7, with 8 bases fitting TRBD1. With 2 bases clipped from V and 3 bases from J, the junction kept 18 bases outside the gene matches. The CDR3 has 19 amino acids. Germline V gene sequence: CDR1 MNHNS, CDR2 SASEGT. The CDR3 DNA is TGTGCCAGCAGTGAATCCCCACTTAGGACAGGGAAGGGGGACTACGAGCAGTACTTC. It is translated as CASSESPLRTGKGDYEQYF.

This clone was detected once. The chain has TRBV18 and TRBJ2-7; 9 bases fit TRBD2. The CDR3 is 13 residues long. Germline assignment: CDR1 KGHSH and CDR2 LQKENI. With 6 bases clipped from V and 0 bases from J, the junction kept 0 bases outside the gene matches. CDR3 nucleotide sequence: TGTGCCAGCTCTAGCGGGAGCTCCTACGAGCAGTACTTC. This gives the protein CASSSGSSYEQYF.

Points on this clone: This specimen includes other DNA sequences encoding the same CDR3. CDR3 in amino acids: CASSLGQGRDYGYTF. DNA of the CDR3: TGCGCCAGCAGCTTGGGACAGGGTCGGGACTATGGCTACACCTTC. V and J are TRBV5-1 and TRBJ1-2; 7 positions agree with TRBD1. Germline CDR1 and CDR2: SGHRS and YFSETQ. Germline trimming cut 0 bases from V and 3 bases from J; bases unmatched to any gene: 5. The CDR3 has 15 amino acids.

The chain couples TRBV2 to TRBJ2-2; D is unclear. CDR1 SNHLY and CDR2 FYNNEI come from the germline V gene. V lost 5 bases to trimming and J lost 8 bases, with 12 bases between them. The CDR3 totals 13 residues. The CDR3 DNA follows: TGTGCCAGCAGTCTGGGCTTCAGGGGGGAGCTGTTTTTT. It yields the protein CASSLGFRGELFF.

This chain uses TRBV11-2 with TRBJ2-7, with D possibly matching TRBD2 (5 bases). The germline gives CDR1 SGHAT, CDR2 FQNNGV. The CDR3 runs to 15 residues. Trimming stripped 3 bases from V and 3 bases from J, with 15 bases between. CDR3 bases: TGTGCCAGCAGCTTGGGTGGGGTAGGGAGCTACGAGCAGTACTTC. Amino acids: CASSLGGVGSYEQYF.

The rearrangement uses TRBV14 and TRBJ1-3; D is ambiguous. The CDR3 has 15 residues. CDR1 is SGHDN and CDR2 is FVKESK in the germline V gene. Trimming cost V 5 bases and J 0 bases, with 11 bases left between them. CDR3 bases: TGTGCCAGCAGCTCCACGGGGAGCTCTGGAAACACCATATATTTT. Its protein product is CASSSTGSSGNTIYF.

V is TRBV4-2 and J is TRBJ1-4; 7 positions match TRBD1. Trimming took 0 bases from V and 0 from J; bases not matched to a gene: 1. This CDR3 region has 16 residues. Germline CDR1 and CDR2: LGHNA and YNFKEQ. The CDR3 region has the DNA TGTGCCAGCAGCCAAGAACAGGGGCCAACTAATGAAAAACTGTTTTTT. It is translated as CASSQEQGPTNEKLFF.

The chain is built from TRBV4-1 and TRBJ2-1; 7 bases are shared with TRBD1. The CDR3 spans 16 residues. The V gene's germline CDR1 is MGHRA and CDR2 YSYEKL. V lost 1 base to trimming and J lost 4 bases; unmatched junction nucleotides: 7. CDR3 in DNA: TGCGCCAGCAGCCAAGCGAACAGGGGTTATTACAATGAGCAGTTCTTC. Translating gives CASSQANRGYYNEQFF.

This chain connects TRBV16 to TRBJ1-2; D might be TRBD1 (5 bases). The length of the CDR3 is 14 residues. V dropped 3 bases and J dropped 1 base, with 9 bases sitting between them. Germline CDR1 reads KGHSY; CDR2 reads FQNENV. CDR3 residues: CASSHGQINYGYTF. The CDR3, as DNA: TGTGCCAGCAGCCATGGACAAATTAACTATGGCTACACCTTC.

The V call is TRBV7-6, the J call TRBJ2-7; 10 positions match TRBD1. Germline V lookup: CDR1 SGHVS, CDR2 FNYEAQ. This CDR3 region has 12 residues. The trim removed 5 bases at V and 7 bases at J, leaving 2 bases unmatched. Here the CDR3 DNA reads TGTGCCAGCAGCCAGGGACAGGGGGAGCAGTACTTC. This encodes CASSQGQGEQYF.

V and J are TRBV6-5 and TRBJ1-5; possible D gene TRBD1, 5 bases. In germline, CDR1 is MNHEY, CDR2 SVGAGI. Trimming shortened V by 6 bases and J by 0 bases, and 9 bases separated the two germline ends. The CDR3 is 14 amino acids. Here the CDR3 DNA reads TGTGCCAGCAGGGAGGGGATTAGCAATCAGCCCCAGCATTTT. It encodes CASREGISNQPQHF.

This clone was counted between two and nine times. The chain uses TRBV18 and TRBJ1-2, with 7 bases that match TRBD1. The germline V gene encodes CDR1 KGHSH and CDR2 LQKENI. V shed 3 bases and J 4 bases; nucleotides not matched to a gene: 2. The CDR3 contains 13 residues. CDR3 residues: CASSPPGGYGYTF. The CDR3 DNA follows: TGTGCCAGCTCACCTCCAGGGGGCTATGGCTACACCTTC.

The rearrangement joins TRBV10-1 to TRBJ2-7, with 8 bases fitting TRBD1. The germline gives CDR1 WNHNN, CDR2 SYGVQD (reference sequence). CDR3 size: 13 residues. The junction had 5 bases not matched to a gene; V was cut back by 7 bases and J by 3 bases. The CDR3 DNA is TGCGCCAGCAAAGGGACAGGAAACTACGAGCAGTACTTC. Its translation is CASKGTGNYEQYF.